The following is a T cell receptor beta chain sequence with its context. Antigen: not known. The data derive from a study of T-cell memory formation after mild COVID-19. Study findings and constraints: Contracting clones localized mainly to CM and EM when CD4+ and mainly to EMRA when CD8+.

Each CDR3 protein is one row after TCRdb ran MiXCR on the 5' RACE reads. This table has around 300,000 distinct CDR3 sequences, approximately 13% appearing once. In germline, CDR1 is SGHRS, CDR2 YFSETQ. V was pared by 0 bases and J by 4 bases, with 10 bases between. CDR3 size: 15 residues. The chain is built from TRBV5-1 and TRBJ1-4; D gene unclear. The TCR originated in a young man who had mild COVID-19 (a few samples of this study predate the infection). Cell type and time point are not known. Input material: PBMCs or a T cell subset sorted from them (not recorded which). CDR3 DNA: TGCGCCAGCAGCTTGGAAGCAGACTTTAATGAAAAACTGTTTTTT. It specifies CASSLEADFNEKLFF.